Listed below are T cell receptor beta chains from one sample, sequenced in a study of cytomegalovirus exposure and HLA in healthy donors. Some clones are missing from TCRdb's copy, which holds only in-frame ones; the method was immunoSEQ multiplex PCR. The sample yields roughly 100,000 clones, around 75% seen once. The sample comprised PBMCs. The source of these receptors is a man aged 40-49 years in good health and CMV-seronegative. Both conserved end residues are part of each CDR3. D genes are given only for firm matches. The size of a clone is reported for some rows only, either as once, few or many, or as a class for expanded clones.

>.|TRBV28|.|TRBJ1-2
CASLGNNGYTF
TGTGCCAGCCTGGGCAACAACGGCTACACCTTC
>.|TRBV15|.|TRBJ1-2
CATSRDRAPGYGYTF
TGTGCCACCAGCAGAGATCGAGCCCCGGGCTATGGCTACACCTTC
>TRBD2|TRBV4-1|.|TRBJ2-1
CASSPTSGNYNEQFF
TGCGCCAGCAGCCCGACTAGCGGGAATTACAATGAGCAGTTCTTC
>TRBD1|TRBV11-3|.|TRBJ2-7
CASSLGDRAAYEQYF
TGTGCCAGCAGCCTGGGCGACAGGGCGGCCTACGAGCAGTACTTC
>.|TRBV5-1|.|TRBJ2-3
CASSFLADTQYF
TGCGCCAGCAGCTTTTTAGCAGATACGCAGTATTTT
>TRBD2|TRBV12-5|.|TRBJ2-7
CASGLARTGTGLAGTSYEQYF
TGTGCTAGTGGTTTGGCCAGGACAGGCACGGGACTAGCGGGGACCTCCTACGAGCAGTACTTC
>.|TRBV7-2|.|TRBJ2-7
CASSPSTVTYEQYF
TGTGCCAGCAGCCCGTCGACAGTCACCTACGAGCAGTACTTC
>.|TRBV4-3|.|TRBJ2-7
CASSQDLSDSPYEQYF
TGCGCCAGCAGCCAAGATCTTTCGGACTCACCTTACGAGCAGTACTTC
>TRBD1|TRBV28|.|TRBJ2-7
CASSPGTEYEQYF
TGTGCCAGCAGTCCCGGGACAGAGTACGAGCAGTACTTC
>.|TRBV27|.|TRBJ2-7
CASSYAQSTSYEQYF
TGTGCCAGCAGTTATGCCCAGTCCACATCCTACGAGCAGTACTTC
>.|TRBV4-1|.|TRBJ2-7
CASSQGLGETYEQYF
TGCGCCAGCAGCCAAGGGCTAGGAGAAACCTACGAGCAGTACTTC
>.|TRBV10-3|.|TRBJ2-7
CAISVVLYEQYF
TGTGCCATCAGTGTCGTCCTCTACGAGCAGTACTTC
>.|TRBV5-8|.|TRBJ2-7
CASSLGGPQDEQYF
TGTGCCAGCAGCTTGGGGGGGCCCCAGGATGAGCAGTACTTC
>TRBD1|TRBV7-8|.|TRBJ2-3
CASSPWTGGLDTQYF
TGTGCCAGCAGCCCATGGACAGGGGGGTTGGATACGCAGTATTTT
>TRBD1|TRBV30|once|TRBJ2-7
CAWSVATGYEQYF
TGTGCCTGGAGTGTCGCGACAGGGTACGAGCAGTACTTC
>.|TRBV7-9|few|TRBJ2-1
CSSSLALRGQRNNEQFF
TGTTCCAGCAGCTTAGCGCTAAGGGGACAAAGGAACAATGAGCAGTTCTTC
>.|TRBV5-1|.|TRBJ2-1
CASSLGLSSYNEQFF
TGCGCCAGCAGCTTGGGTTTGAGCTCCTACAATGAGCAGTTCTTC
>.|TRBV7-6|many|TRBJ1-4
CASRGGTNEKLFF
TGTGCCAGCAGGGGAGGGACTAATGAAAAACTGTTTTTT
>.|TRBV6-6|.|TRBJ2-7
CASRGRGTHEQYF
TGTGCCAGCAGGGGGCGCGGGACCCACGAGCAGTACTTC
>.|TRBV7-9|.|TRBJ1-1
CASGRDTEAFF
TGTGCCAGCGGCCGGGACACTGAAGCTTTCTTT
>TRBD2|TRBV4-3|.|TRBJ2-5
CASSQLAGGRRGGTQYF
TGCGCCAGCAGCCAACTAGCGGGGGGGAGGAGGGGAGGGACCCAGTACTTC
>.|TRBV27|few|TRBJ1-2
CASSFLRSSGYTF
TGTGCCAGCAGTTTTTTGAGATCCTCGGGCTACACCTTC
>.|TRBV30|.|TRBJ1-5
CAWSVELSNQPQHF
TGTGCCTGGAGTGTTGAGTTGAGCAATCAGCCCCAGCATTTT
>.|TRBV5-4|.|TRBJ2-7
CASSADRNSYEQYF
TGTGCCAGCAGCGCGGACAGAAACTCCTACGAGCAGTACTTC
>.|TRBV14|.|TRBJ2-1
CASSQDPGSRFF
TGTGCCAGCAGCCAAGATCCGGGTTCACGGTTCTTC
>TRBD1|TRBV4-3|.|TRBJ2-6
CASSQDRGLSGANVLTF
TGCGCCAGCAGCCAAGACAGGGGGCTCTCTGGGGCCAACGTCCTGACTTTC
>.|TRBV10-3|.|TRBJ1-1
CAISEEGGRYTEAFF
TGTGCCATCAGTGAAGAGGGAGGGAGGTACACTGAAGCTTTCTTT